This is a list of T cell receptor beta chains from one sample in a study of T cell clusters in autoimmune cytopenias. After re-calling the multiplex PCR reads, TCRdb lists one entry per CDR3 protein, DNA absent. The listing records 7,800 or so distinct CDR3 sequences. Sequencing used peripheral blood. The receptors were sampled from a human donor with an autoimmune cytopenia or autoimmune hepatitis (not recorded which). Each CDR3 is given with its conserved first and last residue. Expanded clones are given a class, and other clones once, few, many or no size at all.

CDR3aa | j_gene | v_gene | abundance
CAWSVQWVGDTQYF | TRBJ2-3 | TRBV30 | .
CASSSHGTDTQYF | TRBJ2-3 | TRBV5-4 | .
CATQGWGNTEAFF | TRBJ1-1 | TRBV19 | medium-sized
CASTHTVPNTEAFF | TRBJ1-1 | TRBV19 | .
CSALPSGARGQFF | TRBJ2-1 | TRBV20-1 | .
CSARAEDSSYEQYF | TRBJ2-7 | TRBV20-1 | .
CASSTGPGEVAGNTIYF | TRBJ1-3 | TRBV19 | medium-sized
CSARVTGRQETQYF | TRBJ2-5 | TRBV20-1 | .
CASSYGDTQYF | TRBJ2-3 | TRBV6-2/TRBV6-3 | .
CASSLGSDTEAFF | TRBJ1-1 | TRBV27 | medium-sized
CSAPTDRAGADTQYF | TRBJ2-3 | TRBV20-1 | .
CASSRHSGGRGYGYTF | TRBJ1-2 | TRBV19 | medium-sized
CSARANRGLAGGVYTDTQYF | TRBJ2-3 | TRBV20-1 | .
CASSFGGTGYGYTF | TRBJ1-2 | TRBV12-3/TRBV12-4 | medium-sized
CASHPQEPVSTDTQYF | TRBJ2-3 | TRBV27 | .
CASRDRSAGEKLFF | TRBJ1-4 | TRBV2 | .
CASSPGPISYNEQFF | TRBJ2-1 | TRBV12-3/TRBV12-4 | .
CASSYHGADAESNQPQHF | TRBJ1-5 | TRBV6-5 | .
CASSHPSRLNTGELFF | TRBJ2-2 | TRBV6-6 | medium-sized
CASRATSTDTQYF | TRBJ2-3 | TRBV12-3/TRBV12-4 | .
CASSWGQAGYTF | TRBJ1-2 | TRBV7-2 | medium-sized
CASSRGLSTDTQYF | TRBJ2-3 | TRBV18 | .
CATSDARPGLAGIGELFF | TRBJ2-2 | TRBV24-1 | medium-sized
CASSFLGREQFF | TRBJ2-1 | TRBV11-2 | medium-sized
CAWSGGGAFGEKLFF | TRBJ1-4 | TRBV30 | medium-sized
CASSLVLVMTEAFF | TRBJ1-1 | TRBV7-2 | .
CASSESGTGRRAQYF | TRBJ2-5 | TRBV6-1 | medium-sized
CASSSPNYRGANYEQYF | TRBJ2-7 | TRBV7-2 | medium-sized
CASSLEGRGYDEQYF | TRBJ2-7 | TRBV7-4 | medium-sized
CASVVRGHQPQHF | TRBJ1-5 | TRBV6-1 | medium-sized
CSVEKGFSEKLFF | TRBJ1-4 | TRBV29-1 | .
CASSLRPTGAWVGYGYTF | TRBJ1-2 | TRBV7-2 | .
CASSSRDTVAGGHFGELFF | TRBJ2-2 | TRBV6-5 | medium-sized
CASSYSSTGTGGTGELFF | TRBJ2-2 | TRBV6-5 | .
CASSMNGRGTEAFF | TRBJ1-1 | TRBV19 | medium-sized
CSARVYYGTSGPLGADTQYF | TRBJ2-3 | TRBV20-1 | .
CASSPGAKNIQYF | TRBJ2-4 | TRBV7-9 | .
CASSLVPGPNEQFF | TRBJ2-1 | TRBV5-1 | .
CASSPLAGGPANEKLFF | TRBJ1-4 | TRBV14 | .
CASSILLGGEQYF | TRBJ2-7 | TRBV19 | medium-sized
CSASSGGNARYGYTF | TRBJ1-2 | TRBV20-1 | .
CASSVPPFPQYF | TRBJ2-3 | TRBV9 | .
CATSRDKRTGSYTF | TRBJ1-2 | TRBV15 | medium-sized
CATSRDKGLGETQYF | TRBJ2-5 | TRBV15 | .
CSAETTGYEQYF | TRBJ2-7 | TRBV20-1 | medium-sized